This is a list of T cell receptor beta chains from one sample in a study of shared clonotypes between healthy human individuals. Profiled with immunoSEQ multiplex PCR; TCRdb holds only in-frame clones, not every one. The sample records nearly 2 million clones, about 95% being singletons. The sequencing sample was made of naive CD8+ T cells sorted from blood. The receptors were gathered from a man between 18 and 29 years old in good health. The CDR3 runs from the conserved cysteine through the conserved F or W. The D gene is left open where the match is weak. The listing skips clone size in some rows; elsewhere it reads once, few, many or a size class.

abundance,d_gene,j_gene,v_gene,CDR3aa,CDR3nt
.,TRBD1,TRBJ1-2,TRBV6-5,CASSYSTGALHYGYTF,TGTGCCAGCAGTTACTCGACAGGGGCCCTGCACTATGGCTACACCTTC
.,.,TRBJ2-5,TRBV7-6,CASSGAGAGTQYF,TGTGCCAGCAGCGGGGCGGGGGCCGGGACCCAGTACTTC
.,TRBD2,TRBJ2-3,TRBV19,CASTTVSGGRTDTQYF,TGTGCCAGTACAACCGTGAGCGGGGGCCGCACAGATACGCAGTATTTT
.,TRBD2,TRBJ2-5,TRBV2,CASSASPAGQETQYF,TGTGCCAGCAGTGCCAGCCCAGCGGGACAAGAGACCCAGTACTTC
.,.,TRBJ1-2,TRBV19,CASSMVPGASGGYTF,TGTGCCAGTAGTATGGTCCCGGGGGCCTCGGGTGGCTACACCTTC
.,TRBD1,TRBJ2-1,TRBV5-6,CASSLSGQGYNEQFF,TGTGCCAGCAGCTTGTCGGGACAGGGGTACAATGAGCAGTTCTTC
.,TRBD1,TRBJ1-2,TRBV5-6,CASSLDIGGVIYGYTF,TGTGCCAGCAGCTTGGATATAGGGGGCGTAATCTATGGCTACACCTTC
.,TRBD1,TRBJ2-7,TRBV5-1,CASSLGQSSYEQYF,TGCGCCAGCAGCCTGGGACAGAGCTCCTACGAGCAGTACTTC
.,.,TRBJ2-3,TRBV2,CASRTTDTQYF,TGTGCCAGCAGAACCACAGATACGCAGTATTTT
.,TRBD2,TRBJ2-2,TRBV4-3,CASSQFSGTSGSVPGELFF,TGCGCCAGCAGCCAATTCTCCGGGACTAGCGGGAGTGTTCCCGGGGAGCTGTTTTTT
.,.,TRBJ2-7,TRBV7-9,CASSPSASYEQYF,TGTGCCAGCAGCCCTAGCGCCTCCTACGAGCAGTACTTC
.,TRBD2,TRBJ2-1,TRBV7-9,CASSLAHLAGGTSYNEQFF,TGTGCCAGCAGCTTAGCGCACCTAGCGGGAGGGACCTCCTACAATGAGCAGTTCTTC
.,TRBD1,TRBJ2-5,TRBV7-9,CASSYGTGQETQYF,TGTGCCAGCAGCTATGGGACAGGCCAAGAGACCCAGTACTTC
.,.,TRBJ2-7,TRBV19,CASTPGALGTYEQYF,TGTGCCAGTACCCCCGGGGCACTAGGAACCTACGAGCAGTACTTC
.,.,TRBJ2-5,TRBV9,CASSGAGQETQYF,TGTGCCAGCAGCGGGGCAGGGCAAGAGACCCAGTACTTC
.,.,TRBJ1-2,TRBV27,CASSLLSRAGLYGYTF,TGTGCCAGCAGTTTATTAAGTCGGGCAGGGCTATATGGCTACACCTTC
.,.,TRBJ2-2,TRBV6-5,CASSYGNGELFF,TGTGCCAGCAGTTACGGCAACGGGGAGCTGTTTTTT
once,TRBD2,TRBJ2-5,TRBV5-6,CASSGGLANQETQYF,TGTGCCAGCAGCGGGGGACTAGCGAACCAAGAGACCCAGTACTTC
.,.,TRBJ2-5,TRBV7-8,CASSSSGPQETQYF,TGTGCCAGCAGCTCTTCAGGGCCTCAAGAGACCCAGTACTTC
.,.,TRBJ2-7,TRBV5-8,CASSISPMAVYEQYF,TGTGCCAGCAGCATCAGTCCCATGGCTGTCTACGAGCAGTACTTC
.,.,TRBJ2-7,TRBV7-7,CASSLGTASSYEQYF,TGTGCTAGCAGCTTAGGGACTGCTAGCTCCTACGAGCAGTACTTC
.,.,TRBJ1-2,TRBV30,CAWTPGTNYGYTF,TGTGCCTGGACCCCAGGGACTAACTATGGCTACACCTTC
.,.,TRBJ2-5,TRBV18,CASSPPGETQYF,TGTGCCAGCTCACCACCTGGGGAGACCCAGTACTTC
.,.,TRBJ2-7,TRBV6-5,CASSFSRSYEQYF,TGTGCCAGCAGTTTTTCACGCTCCTACGAGCAGTACTTC
.,TRBD2,TRBJ2-1,TRBV2,CASSATGTSGGESSYNEQFF,TGTGCCAGCAGTGCTACCGGGACTAGCGGGGGCGAGAGCTCCTACAATGAGCAGTTCTTC
.,.,TRBJ1-1,TRBV29-1,CSAHPGGGTEAFF,TGCAGCGCCCACCCCGGGGGTGGCACTGAAGCTTTCTTT
.,.,TRBJ2-3,TRBV19,CASSIIAEGSTDTQYF,TGTGCCAGTAGTATAATCGCGGAGGGTTCCACAGATACGCAGTATTTT
.,.,TRBJ2-7,TRBV9,CASSDAVAYEQYF,TGTGCCAGCAGCGATGCAGTGGCCTACGAGCAGTACTTC
.,.,TRBJ2-2,TRBV7-3,CASSLDVYGGNTGELFF,TGTGCCAGCAGCTTAGATGTGTACGGGGGGAACACCGGGGAGCTGTTTTTT
.,.,TRBJ2-1,TRBV13,CASSPRGAEQFF,TGTGCCAGCAGTCCCAGGGGGGCAGAGCAGTTCTTC
.,.,TRBJ2-3,TRBV5-1,CASSAGANTDTQYF,TGCGCCAGCAGCGCGGGGGCGAACACAGATACGCAGTATTTT
.,TRBD1,TRBJ2-7,TRBV27,CASSPSGQGVYEQYF,TGTGCCAGCAGTCCCTCGGGACAGGGGGTGTACGAGCAGTACTTC
.,.,TRBJ1-1,TRBV7-9,CASSLSQGMNTEAFF,TGTGCCAGCAGCTTAAGTCAGGGTATGAACACTGAAGCTTTCTTT
.,.,TRBJ2-2,TRBV7-9,CASSTLSRTANTGELFF,TGTGCCAGCAGCACCTTATCACGGACAGCGAACACCGGGGAGCTGTTTTTT
.,.,TRBJ2-1,TRBV11-2,CASSLITGPPRLKGNEQFF,TGTGCCAGCAGCTTAATAACGGGGCCTCCCCGTCTAAAGGGCAATGAGCAGTTCTTC
.,.,TRBJ2-7,TRBV9,CASSVGQKPLEQYF,TGTGCCAGCAGCGTTGGACAAAAACCTCTCGAGCAGTACTTC
.,.,TRBJ1-5,TRBV30,CAWSPRQVPAQYSNQPQHF,TGTGCCTGGAGCCCCCGACAGGTCCCCGCTCAATATAGCAATCAGCCCCAGCATTTT
.,TRBD2,TRBJ2-7,TRBV4-3,CASSPSGDGYEQYF,TGCGCCAGCAGCCCCAGCGGGGATGGTTACGAGCAGTACTTC
.,.,TRBJ1-2,TRBV6-4,CASSATFRNYGYTF,TGTGCCAGCAGTGCGACTTTTCGGAACTATGGCTACACCTTC
.,.,TRBJ1-1,TRBV9,CASSVGQTNTEAFF,TGTGCCAGCAGCGTAGGACAGACGAACACTGAAGCTTTCTTT
.,TRBD2,TRBJ2-7,TRBV5-6,CASSSHGSGRQDEQYF,TGTGCCAGCAGCTCCCATGGGAGCGGGAGGCAGGACGAGCAGTACTTC
once,.,TRBJ2-3,TRBV18,CASSPPLSGVTDTQYF,TGTGCCAGCTCACCACCACTATCGGGGGTGACAGATACGCAGTATTTT
.,.,TRBJ2-7,TRBV6-6,CASSYSRQASYEQYF,TGTGCCAGCAGTTACTCCCGACAGGCTTCCTACGAGCAGTACTTC
.,TRBD1,TRBJ2-7,TRBV7-8,CASSSLDRSYEQYF,TGTGCCAGCAGCTCCCTGGACAGGAGCTACGAGCAGTACTTC
.,.,TRBJ2-7,TRBV5-6,CASSLSGHGAAEQYF,TGTGCCAGCAGCCTATCGGGACACGGGGCAGCAGAGCAGTACTTC
.,.,TRBJ1-6,TRBV28,CASSFPPESPLHF,TGTGCCAGCAGTTTCCCCCCCGAGTCACCCCTCCACTTT
few,.,TRBJ2-7,TRBV10-1,CASSESYGYEQYF,TGCGCCAGCAGTGAGTCGTACGGCTACGAGCAGTACTTC
.,TRBD2,TRBJ2-3,TRBV7-2,CASSLTLASGSSDTQYF,TGTGCCAGCAGCCTTACACTGGCTAGCGGGAGTTCAGATACGCAGTATTTT
.,.,TRBJ2-6,TRBV9,CASSDQGVIISGANVLTF,TGTGCCAGCAGCGACCAGGGAGTTATTATCTCTGGGGCCAACGTCCTGACTTTC
.,.,TRBJ1-1,TRBV11-2,CASRRGPNTEAFF,TGTGCCAGCCGGAGAGGTCCGAACACTGAAGCTTTCTTT
.,.,TRBJ2-7,TRBV11-2,CASSSSGPRKYEQYF,TGTGCCAGCAGCTCCTCGGGCCCAAGGAAATACGAGCAGTACTTC
.,TRBD1,TRBJ2-2,TRBV6-1,CASSETTGAYTGELFF,TGTGCCAGCAGTGAAACGACAGGGGCTTACACCGGGGAGCTGTTTTTT
.,TRBD2,TRBJ2-7,TRBV28,CASSPGLAGGASYEQYF,TGTGCCAGCAGCCCGGGACTAGCGGGGGGGGCATCCTACGAGCAGTACTTC
.,.,TRBJ2-7,TRBV6-6,CASSYMGGGSYEQYF,TGTGCCAGCAGTTACATGGGGGGCGGATCCTACGAGCAGTACTTC